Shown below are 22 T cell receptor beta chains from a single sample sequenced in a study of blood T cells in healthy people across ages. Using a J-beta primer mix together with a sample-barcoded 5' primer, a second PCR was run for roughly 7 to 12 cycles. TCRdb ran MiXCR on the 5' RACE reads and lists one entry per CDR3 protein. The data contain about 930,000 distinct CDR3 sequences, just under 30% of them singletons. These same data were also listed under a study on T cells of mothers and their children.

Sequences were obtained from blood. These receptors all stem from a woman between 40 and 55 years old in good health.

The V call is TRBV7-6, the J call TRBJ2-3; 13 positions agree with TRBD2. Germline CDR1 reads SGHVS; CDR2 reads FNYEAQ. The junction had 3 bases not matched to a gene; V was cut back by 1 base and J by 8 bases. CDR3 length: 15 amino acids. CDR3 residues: CASSLGTSGGGTQYF. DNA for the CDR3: TGTGCCAGCAGCTTAGGGACTAGCGGGGGAGGTACGCAGTATTTT.

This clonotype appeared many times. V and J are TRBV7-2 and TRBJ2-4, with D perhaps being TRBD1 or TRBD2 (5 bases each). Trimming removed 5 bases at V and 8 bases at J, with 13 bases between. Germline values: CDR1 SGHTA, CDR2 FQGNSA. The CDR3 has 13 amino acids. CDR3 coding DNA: TGTGCCAGCAGCCCAGTTGTGGGGGACATTCAGTACTTC. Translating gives CASSPVVGDIQYF.

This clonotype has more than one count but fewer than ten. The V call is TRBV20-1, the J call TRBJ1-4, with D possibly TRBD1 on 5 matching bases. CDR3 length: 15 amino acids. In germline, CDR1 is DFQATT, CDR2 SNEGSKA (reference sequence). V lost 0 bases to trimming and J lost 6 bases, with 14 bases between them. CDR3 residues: CSARDRGDNHEKLFF. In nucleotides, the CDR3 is TGCAGTGCTAGAGATCGGGGGGATAACCATGAAAAACTGTTTTTT.

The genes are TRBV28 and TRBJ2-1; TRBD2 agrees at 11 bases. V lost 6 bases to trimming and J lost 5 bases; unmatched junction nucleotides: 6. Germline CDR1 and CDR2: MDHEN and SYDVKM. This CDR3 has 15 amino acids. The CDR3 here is CASRSSSGGNNEQFF. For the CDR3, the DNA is TGTGCCAGCAGGTCATCTAGCGGGGGGAACAATGAGCAGTTCTTC.

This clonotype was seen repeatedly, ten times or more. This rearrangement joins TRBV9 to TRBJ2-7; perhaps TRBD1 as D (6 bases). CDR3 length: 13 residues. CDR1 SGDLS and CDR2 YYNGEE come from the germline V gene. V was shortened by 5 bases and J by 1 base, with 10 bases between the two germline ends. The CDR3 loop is CASSVTGSYEQYF. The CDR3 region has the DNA TGTGCCAGCAGTGTCACAGGGTCCTACGAGCAGTACTTC.

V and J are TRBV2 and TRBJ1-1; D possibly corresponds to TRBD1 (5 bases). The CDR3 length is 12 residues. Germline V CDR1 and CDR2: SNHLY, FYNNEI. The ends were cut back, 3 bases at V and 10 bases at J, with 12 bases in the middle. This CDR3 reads CASSDGEGRAFF. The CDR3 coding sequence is TGTGCCAGCAGTGACGGGGAGGGGCGAGCTTTCTTT.

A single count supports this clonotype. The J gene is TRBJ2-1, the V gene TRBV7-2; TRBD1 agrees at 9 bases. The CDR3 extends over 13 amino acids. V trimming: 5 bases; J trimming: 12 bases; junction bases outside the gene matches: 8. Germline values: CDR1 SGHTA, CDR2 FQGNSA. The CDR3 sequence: CASSDRDRASQFF. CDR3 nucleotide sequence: TGTGCCAGCAGCGACCGGGACAGGGCTTCGCAGTTCTTC.

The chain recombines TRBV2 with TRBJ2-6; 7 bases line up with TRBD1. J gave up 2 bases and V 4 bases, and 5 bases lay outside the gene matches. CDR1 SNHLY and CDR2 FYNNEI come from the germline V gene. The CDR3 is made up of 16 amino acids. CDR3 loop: CASSGLQGPGANVLTF. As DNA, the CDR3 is TGTGCCAGCAGTGGATTACAGGGGCCTGGGGCCAACGTCCTGACTTTC.

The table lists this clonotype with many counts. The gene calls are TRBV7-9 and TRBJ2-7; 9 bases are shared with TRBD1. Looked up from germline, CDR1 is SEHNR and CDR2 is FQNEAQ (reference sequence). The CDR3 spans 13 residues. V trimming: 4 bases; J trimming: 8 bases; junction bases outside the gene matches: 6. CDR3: CASSSGQGSKQYF. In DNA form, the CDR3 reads TGTGCCAGCAGCTCTGGACAGGGGAGCAAGCAGTACTTC.

CDR3 amino acids: CASSLEAGRVYGYTF. The DNA of the CDR3 is TGTGCCAGCAGCTTGGAGGCAGGGCGGGTCTATGGCTACACCTTC. This rearrangement joins TRBV7-8 to TRBJ1-2; D possibly corresponds to TRBD1 (5 bases). Trimming stripped 3 bases from V and 4 bases from J, with 15 bases between. This CDR3 region has 15 residues. Germline assignment: CDR1 SGHVS and CDR2 FQNEAQ.

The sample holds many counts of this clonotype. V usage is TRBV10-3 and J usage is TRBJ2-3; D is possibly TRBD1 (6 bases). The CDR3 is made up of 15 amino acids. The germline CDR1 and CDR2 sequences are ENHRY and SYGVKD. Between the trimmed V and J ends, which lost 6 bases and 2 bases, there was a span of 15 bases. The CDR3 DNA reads TGTGCCATCAGGCGACAGGCCAACCCCACAGATACGCAGTATTTT. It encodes CAIRRQANPTDTQYF.

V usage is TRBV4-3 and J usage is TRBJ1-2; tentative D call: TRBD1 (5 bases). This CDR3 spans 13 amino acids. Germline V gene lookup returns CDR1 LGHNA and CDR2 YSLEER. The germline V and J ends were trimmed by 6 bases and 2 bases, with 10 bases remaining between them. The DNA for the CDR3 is TGCGCCAGCAGATCGTGGGGGAACTATGGCTACACCTTC. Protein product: CASRSWGNYGYTF.

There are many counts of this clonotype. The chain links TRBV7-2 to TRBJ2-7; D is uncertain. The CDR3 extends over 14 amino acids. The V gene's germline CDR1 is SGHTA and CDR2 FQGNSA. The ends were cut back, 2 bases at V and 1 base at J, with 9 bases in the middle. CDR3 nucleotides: TGTGCCAGCAGCTTAATGGGGATGTCCTACGAGCAGTACTTC. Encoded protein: CASSLMGMSYEQYF.

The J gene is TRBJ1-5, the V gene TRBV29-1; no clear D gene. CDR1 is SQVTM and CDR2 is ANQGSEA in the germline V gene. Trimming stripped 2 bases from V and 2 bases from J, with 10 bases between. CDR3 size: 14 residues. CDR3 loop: CSVELGTGNQPQHF. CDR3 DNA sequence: TGCAGCGTTGAATTGGGTACTGGCAATCAGCCCCAGCATTTT.

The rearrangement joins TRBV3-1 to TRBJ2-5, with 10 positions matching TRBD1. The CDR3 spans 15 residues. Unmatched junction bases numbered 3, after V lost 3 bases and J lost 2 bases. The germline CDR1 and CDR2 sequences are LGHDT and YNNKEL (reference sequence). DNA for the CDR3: TGTGCCAGCAGCCAGCAGGGACAGGGGCAAGAGACCCAGTACTTC. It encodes CASSQQGQGQETQYF.

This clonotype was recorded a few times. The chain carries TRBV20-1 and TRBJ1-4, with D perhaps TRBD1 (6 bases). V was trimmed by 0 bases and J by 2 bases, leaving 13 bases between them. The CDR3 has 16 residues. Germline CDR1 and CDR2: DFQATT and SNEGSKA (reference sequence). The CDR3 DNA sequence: TGCAGTGCTAGAGATGACGGGGGGCCGACTAATGAAAAACTGTTTTTT. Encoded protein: CSARDDGGPTNEKLFF.

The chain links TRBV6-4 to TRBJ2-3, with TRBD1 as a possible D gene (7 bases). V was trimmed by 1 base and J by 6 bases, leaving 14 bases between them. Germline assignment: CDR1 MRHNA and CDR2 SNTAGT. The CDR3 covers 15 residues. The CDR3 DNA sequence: TGTGCCAGCAGTGACTTTAGCAGGGGGGCCGATACGCAGTATTTT. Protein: CASSDFSRGADTQYF.

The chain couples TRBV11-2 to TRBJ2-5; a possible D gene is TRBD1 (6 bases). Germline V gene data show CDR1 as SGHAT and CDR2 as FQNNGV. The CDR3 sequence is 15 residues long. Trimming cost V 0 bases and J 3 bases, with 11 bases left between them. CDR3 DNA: TGTGCCAGCAGCTTAGAGGGACACAAAAAAGAGACCCAGTACTTC. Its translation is CASSLEGHKKETQYF.

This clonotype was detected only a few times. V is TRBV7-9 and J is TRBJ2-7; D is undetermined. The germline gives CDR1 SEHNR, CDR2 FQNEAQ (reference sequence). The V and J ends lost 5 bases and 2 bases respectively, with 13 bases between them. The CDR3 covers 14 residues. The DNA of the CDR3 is TGTGCCAGCAGCCCAAGGGCCAGTACCTACGAGCAGTACTTC. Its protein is CASSPRASTYEQYF. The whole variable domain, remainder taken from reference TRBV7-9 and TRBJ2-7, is DTGVSQNPRHKITKRGQNVTFRCDPISEHNRLYWYRQTLGQGPEFLTYFQNEAQLEKSRLLSDRFSAERPKGSFSTLEIQRTEQGDSAMYLCASSPRASTYEQYFGPGTRLTVT.

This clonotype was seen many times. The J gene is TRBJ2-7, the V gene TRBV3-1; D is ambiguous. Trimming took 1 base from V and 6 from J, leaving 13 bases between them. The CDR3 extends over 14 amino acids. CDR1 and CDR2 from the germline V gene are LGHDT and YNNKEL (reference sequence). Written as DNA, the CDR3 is TGTGCCAGCAGCCAAGGTCTAAGGACGGGCGAGCAGTACTTC. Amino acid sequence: CASSQGLRTGEQYF.

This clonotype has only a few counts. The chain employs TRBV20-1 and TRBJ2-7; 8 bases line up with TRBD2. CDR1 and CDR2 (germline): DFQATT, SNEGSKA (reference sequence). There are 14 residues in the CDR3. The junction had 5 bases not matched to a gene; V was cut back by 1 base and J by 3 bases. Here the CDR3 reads CSARVAGSVYEQYF. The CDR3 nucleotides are TGCAGTGCTAGAGTAGCGGGGTCAGTCTACGAGCAGTACTTC.

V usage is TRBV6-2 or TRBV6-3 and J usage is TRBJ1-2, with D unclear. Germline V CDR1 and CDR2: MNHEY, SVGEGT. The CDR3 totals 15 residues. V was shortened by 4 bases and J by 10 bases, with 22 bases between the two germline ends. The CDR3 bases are TGTGCCAGCAGTTCATATCGGACGGAGGCTTACGACTACACCTTC. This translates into CASSSYRTEAYDYTF.